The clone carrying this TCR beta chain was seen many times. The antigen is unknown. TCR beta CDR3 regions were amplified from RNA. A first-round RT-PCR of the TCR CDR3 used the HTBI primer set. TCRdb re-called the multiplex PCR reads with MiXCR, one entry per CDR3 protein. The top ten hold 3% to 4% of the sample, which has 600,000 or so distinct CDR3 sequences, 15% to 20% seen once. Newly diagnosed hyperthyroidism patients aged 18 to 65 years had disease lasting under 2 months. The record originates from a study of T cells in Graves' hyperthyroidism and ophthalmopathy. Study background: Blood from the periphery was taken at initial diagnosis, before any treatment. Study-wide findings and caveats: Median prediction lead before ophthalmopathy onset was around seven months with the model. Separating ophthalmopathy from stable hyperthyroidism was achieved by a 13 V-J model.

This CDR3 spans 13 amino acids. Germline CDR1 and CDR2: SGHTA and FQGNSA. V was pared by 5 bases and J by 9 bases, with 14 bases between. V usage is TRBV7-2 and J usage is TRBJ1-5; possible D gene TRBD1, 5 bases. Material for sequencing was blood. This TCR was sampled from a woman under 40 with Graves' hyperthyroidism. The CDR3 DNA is TGTGCCAGCAGCGGGGACGCGAGCCGGCCCCAGCATTTT. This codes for CASSGDASRPQHF.